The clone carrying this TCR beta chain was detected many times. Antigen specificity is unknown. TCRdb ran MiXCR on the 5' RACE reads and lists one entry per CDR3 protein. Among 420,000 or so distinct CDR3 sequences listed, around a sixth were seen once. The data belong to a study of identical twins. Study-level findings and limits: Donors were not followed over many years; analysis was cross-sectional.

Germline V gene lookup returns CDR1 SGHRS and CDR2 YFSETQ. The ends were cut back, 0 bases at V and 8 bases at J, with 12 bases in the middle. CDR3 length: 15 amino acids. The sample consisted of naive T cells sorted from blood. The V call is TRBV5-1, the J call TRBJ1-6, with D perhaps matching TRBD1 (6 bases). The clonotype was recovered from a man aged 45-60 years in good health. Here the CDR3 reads CASSLVGARDSPLHF. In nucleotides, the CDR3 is TGCGCCAGCAGCTTGGTGGGGGCTCGCGATTCACCCCTCCACTTT.